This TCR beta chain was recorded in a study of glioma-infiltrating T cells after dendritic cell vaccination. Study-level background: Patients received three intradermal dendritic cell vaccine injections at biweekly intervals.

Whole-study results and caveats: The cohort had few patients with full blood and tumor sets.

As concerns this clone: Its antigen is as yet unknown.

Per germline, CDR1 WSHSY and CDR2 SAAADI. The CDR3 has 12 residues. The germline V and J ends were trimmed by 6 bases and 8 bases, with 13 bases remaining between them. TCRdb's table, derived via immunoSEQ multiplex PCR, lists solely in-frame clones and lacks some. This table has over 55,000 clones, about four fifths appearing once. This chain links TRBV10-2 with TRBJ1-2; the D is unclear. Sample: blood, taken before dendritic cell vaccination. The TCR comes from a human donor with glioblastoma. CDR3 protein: CASSPSGEGYTF. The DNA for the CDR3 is TGCGCCAGCAGCCCAAGTGGGGAGGGCTACACCTTC.